Included here is one TCR beta chain sequence, with context. Sequencing used immunoSEQ multiplex PCR; TCRdb keeps in-frame clones, though not all of them. The sample holds about 30,000 clones, about 80% seen once. These data originate in a study of T cells in narcolepsy. CDR3 length equals 16 residues. V was clipped by 5 bases and J by 4 bases; unmatched bases: 10. Germline V gene lookup returns CDR1 LNHDA and CDR2 SQIVND (reference sequence). The rearrangement links TRBV19 to TRBJ2-3; 9 nucleotides agree with TRBD2. The sample consisted of CD45RA- memory CD4+ T cells from PBMCs. This clonotype was sampled from a human donor with narcolepsy. The DNA of the CDR3 is TGTGCCAGTAGTCCCAGTGGTAGCGGGGGCGCAGATACGCAGTATTTT. Translation gives CASSPSGSGGADTQYF.